The rows below give T cell receptor beta chains drawn from one sample of a study of blood T cell repertoires in COVID-19. TCRdb's table, derived via immunoSEQ multiplex PCR, lists solely in-frame clones and lacks some. In the table there are approximately 530,000 clones, 85% to 90% of which are singletons. Sequencing was performed on peripheral blood. Receptors originate from a woman aged 50 to 60 with COVID-19, enrolled during active disease. Each CDR3 is given with its conserved first and last residue. D genes are given only for firm matches. Only part of the rows carry a size: once, few, many, or a class if the clone is expanded.

clone_size: -; j_call: TRBJ1-5; v_call: TRBV3-1/TRBV3-2; d_call: TRBD1; cdr3_nt: TGTGCCAGCAGCCAACTGAGGGGGCCTAATCAGCCCCAGCATTTT; cdr3_aa: CASSQLRGPNQPQHF
clone_size: -; j_call: TRBJ1-1; v_call: TRBV7-2; d_call: -; cdr3_nt: TGTGCCAGCAGCACATCGAGGGGGTGGGCCACTGAAGCTTTCTTT; cdr3_aa: CASSTSRGWATEAFF
clone_size: -; j_call: TRBJ1-4; v_call: TRBV4-1; d_call: -; cdr3_nt: TGCGCCAGCAGCCTTTCGAACAACCACGATGAAAAACTGTTTTTT; cdr3_aa: CASSLSNNHDEKLFF
clone_size: -; j_call: TRBJ1-6; v_call: TRBV6-6; d_call: TRBD1; cdr3_nt: TGTGCCAGCAAACTGGGACAGGGAGGATCACCCCTCCACTTT; cdr3_aa: CASKLGQGGSPLHF
clone_size: -; j_call: TRBJ2-7; v_call: TRBV7-9; d_call: -; cdr3_nt: TGTGCCAGCAGCTTAATACCTAGTACGTGGGTTGGGTACGAGCAGTACTTC; cdr3_aa: CASSLIPSTWVGYEQYF
clone_size: once; j_call: TRBJ1-1; v_call: TRBV5-6; d_call: -; cdr3_nt: TGTGCCAGCAGCTCCAGGTCAGGCCTGAACACTGAAGCTTTCTTT; cdr3_aa: CASSSRSGLNTEAFF
clone_size: -; j_call: TRBJ2-3; v_call: TRBV9; d_call: TRBD1; cdr3_nt: TGTGCCAGCAGCTTGACGGGACAGGGGAACACAGATACGCAGTATTTT; cdr3_aa: CASSLTGQGNTDTQYF
clone_size: -; j_call: TRBJ1-4; v_call: TRBV30; d_call: -; cdr3_nt: TGTGCCTGGAGTTTAGGGGGTAATGAAAAACTGTTTTTT; cdr3_aa: CAWSLGGNEKLFF
clone_size: -; j_call: TRBJ1-2; v_call: TRBV27; d_call: -; cdr3_nt: TGTGCCAGCAGTTTATCTGCGAGATATGGCTACACCTTC; cdr3_aa: CASSLSARYGYTF
clone_size: -; j_call: TRBJ2-5; v_call: TRBV5-1; d_call: -; cdr3_nt: TGCGCCAGCAGCCCGATGAGGTCGCAAGAGACCCAGTACTTC; cdr3_aa: CASSPMRSQETQYF
clone_size: -; j_call: TRBJ1-2; v_call: TRBV5-6; d_call: -; cdr3_nt: TGTGCCAGCAGCTTGGACAGATACTATGGCTACACCTTC; cdr3_aa: CASSLDRYYGYTF
clone_size: -; j_call: TRBJ1-2; v_call: TRBV4-2; d_call: -; cdr3_nt: TGTGCCAGCAGCCAAGATCCATCAGGGGTCCATGGCTACACCTTC; cdr3_aa: CASSQDPSGVHGYTF
clone_size: -; j_call: TRBJ2-3; v_call: TRBV5-1; d_call: -; cdr3_nt: TGCGCCAGCAGCTTGGCCGGAACAGGGAGCACAGATACGCAGTATTTT; cdr3_aa: CASSLAGTGSTDTQYF
clone_size: few; j_call: TRBJ1-5; v_call: TRBV20-1; d_call: -; cdr3_nt: TGCAGTGCTAGTCTCTACGGGAGCAATCAGCCCCAGCATTTT; cdr3_aa: CSASLYGSNQPQHF
clone_size: -; j_call: TRBJ2-1; v_call: TRBV27; d_call: TRBD2; cdr3_nt: TGTGCCAGCAGTTTCACTAGCGGGGGATCGCCGTCCTACAATGAGCAGTTCTTC; cdr3_aa: CASSFTSGGSPSYNEQFF
clone_size: -; j_call: TRBJ1-1; v_call: TRBV6-5; d_call: TRBD1; cdr3_nt: TGTGCCAGCAGTTGGACAGGGGGAGTAGCTACTGAAGCTTTCTTT; cdr3_aa: CASSWTGGVATEAFF
clone_size: -; j_call: TRBJ2-3; v_call: TRBV11-2; d_call: -; cdr3_nt: TGTGCCAGCAGCTCGTACAGGGCCAGCACAGATACGCAGTATTTT; cdr3_aa: CASSSYRASTDTQYF
clone_size: -; j_call: TRBJ2-3; v_call: TRBV10-1; d_call: TRBD1; cdr3_nt: TGCGCCAGCAGCGAGCAGGGGGCAGTAGGCACAGATACGCAGTATTTT; cdr3_aa: CASSEQGAVGTDTQYF
clone_size: -; j_call: TRBJ1-2; v_call: TRBV9; d_call: TRBD1; cdr3_nt: TGTGCCAGCAGCTTTGGGACAGAGAGCTATGGCTACACCTTC; cdr3_aa: CASSFGTESYGYTF
clone_size: -; j_call: TRBJ1-4; v_call: TRBV2; d_call: -; cdr3_nt: TGTGCCAGCAGTGAAGCCGGCAGGGGTTGGGAAAAACTGTTTTTT; cdr3_aa: CASSEAGRGWEKLFF
clone_size: -; j_call: TRBJ1-2; v_call: TRBV6-5; d_call: TRBD1; cdr3_nt: TGTGCCATCCACAACAGGGGTGAACATGGCTACACCTTC; cdr3_aa: CAIHNRGEHGYTF
clone_size: -; j_call: TRBJ2-7; v_call: TRBV28; d_call: -; cdr3_nt: TGTGCCAGCAGTCCTCAGGGTAGCTCCTACGAGCAGTACTTC; cdr3_aa: CASSPQGSSYEQYF
clone_size: -; j_call: TRBJ2-3; v_call: TRBV7-7; d_call: TRBD1; cdr3_nt: TGTGCCAGCAGTAAAGGGACAGGTCGCACAGATACGCAGTATTTT; cdr3_aa: CASSKGTGRTDTQYF
clone_size: -; j_call: TRBJ2-7; v_call: TRBV6-1; d_call: TRBD1; cdr3_nt: TGTGCCAGCAGGACGGGGACAGATAAGATCTACGAGCAGTACTTC; cdr3_aa: CASRTGTDKIYEQYF
clone_size: -; j_call: TRBJ2-6; v_call: TRBV29-1; d_call: -; cdr3_nt: TGCAGCGTTGAACTCTCTGGGGCCAACGTCCTGACTTTC; cdr3_aa: CSVELSGANVLTF